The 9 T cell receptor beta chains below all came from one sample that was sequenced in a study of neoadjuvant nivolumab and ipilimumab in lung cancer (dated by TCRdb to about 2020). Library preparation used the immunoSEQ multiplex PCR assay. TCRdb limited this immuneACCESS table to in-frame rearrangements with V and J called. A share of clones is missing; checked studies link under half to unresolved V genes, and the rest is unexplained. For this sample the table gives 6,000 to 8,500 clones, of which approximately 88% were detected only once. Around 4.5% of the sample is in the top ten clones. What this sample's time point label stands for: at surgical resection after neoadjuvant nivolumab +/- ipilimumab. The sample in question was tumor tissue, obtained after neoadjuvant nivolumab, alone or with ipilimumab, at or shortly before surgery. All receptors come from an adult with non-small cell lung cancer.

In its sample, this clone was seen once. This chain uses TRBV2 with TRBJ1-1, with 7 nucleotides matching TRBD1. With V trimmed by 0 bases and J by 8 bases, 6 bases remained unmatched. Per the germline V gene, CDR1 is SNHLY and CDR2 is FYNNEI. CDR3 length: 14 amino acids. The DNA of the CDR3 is TGTGCCAGCAGTGAAGCCCAATTGACAGGGGAAGCTTTCTTT. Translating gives CASSEAQLTGEAFF.

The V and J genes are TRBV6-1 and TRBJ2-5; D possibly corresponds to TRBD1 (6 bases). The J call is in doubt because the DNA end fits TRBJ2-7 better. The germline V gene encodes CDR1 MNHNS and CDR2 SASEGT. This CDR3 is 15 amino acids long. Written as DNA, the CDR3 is TGTGCCAGCAGTGAGGGGCAGGGGCCATACTACGAGCAGTACTTC. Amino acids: CASSEGQGPYYEQYF.

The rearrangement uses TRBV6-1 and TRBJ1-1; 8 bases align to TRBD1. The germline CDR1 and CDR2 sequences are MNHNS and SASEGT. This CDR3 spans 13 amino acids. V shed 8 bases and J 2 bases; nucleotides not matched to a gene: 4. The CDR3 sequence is CASGQGRNTEAFF. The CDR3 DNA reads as TGTGCCAGCGGACAGGGTCGTAACACTGAAGCTTTCTTT.

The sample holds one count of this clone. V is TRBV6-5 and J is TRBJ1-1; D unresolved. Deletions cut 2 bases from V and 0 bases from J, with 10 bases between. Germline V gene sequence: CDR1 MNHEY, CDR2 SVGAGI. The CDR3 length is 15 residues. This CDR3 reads CASSYKAALNTEAFF. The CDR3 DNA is TGTGCCAGCAGTTACAAGGCGGCCTTGAACACTGAAGCTTTCTTT.

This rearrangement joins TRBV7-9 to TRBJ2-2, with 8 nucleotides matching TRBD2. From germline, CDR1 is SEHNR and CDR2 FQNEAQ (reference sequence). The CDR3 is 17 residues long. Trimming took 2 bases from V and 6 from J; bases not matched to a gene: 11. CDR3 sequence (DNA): TGTGCCAGCAGCTTAAGTCCGGGACTAGTAAGCGCCGGGGAGCTGTTTTTT. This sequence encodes CASSLSPGLVSAGELFF.

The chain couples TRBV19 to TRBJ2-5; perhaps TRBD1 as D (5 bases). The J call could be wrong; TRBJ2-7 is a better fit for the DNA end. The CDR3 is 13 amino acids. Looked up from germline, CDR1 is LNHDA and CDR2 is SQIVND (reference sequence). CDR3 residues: CASSLDISYEQYF. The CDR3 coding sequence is TGTGCCAGTAGTTTGGACATCTCCTACGAGCAGTACTTC.

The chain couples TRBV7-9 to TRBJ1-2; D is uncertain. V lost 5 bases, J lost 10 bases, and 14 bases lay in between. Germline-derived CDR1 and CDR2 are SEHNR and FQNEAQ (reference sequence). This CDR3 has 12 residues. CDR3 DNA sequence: TGTGCCAGCAGCCCGAAGAACAGCTACTACACCTTC. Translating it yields CASSPKNSYYTF.

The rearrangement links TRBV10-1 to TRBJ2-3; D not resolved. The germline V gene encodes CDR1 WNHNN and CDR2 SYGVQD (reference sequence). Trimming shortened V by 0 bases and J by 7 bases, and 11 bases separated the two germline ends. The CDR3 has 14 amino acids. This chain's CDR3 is CASSESGWENTQYF. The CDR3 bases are TGCGCCAGCAGTGAGTCTGGATGGGAAAATACGCAGTATTTT.

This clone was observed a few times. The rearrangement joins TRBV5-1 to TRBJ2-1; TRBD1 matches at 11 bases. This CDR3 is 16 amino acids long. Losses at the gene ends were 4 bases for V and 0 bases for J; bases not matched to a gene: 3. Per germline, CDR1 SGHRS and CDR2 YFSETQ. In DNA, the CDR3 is TGCGCCAGCAGCGGGGGGACAGGGGGCTCCTACAATGAGCAGTTCTTC. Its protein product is CASSGGTGGSYNEQFF.